One and the same sample provided the 23 T cell receptor beta chains below, sequenced in a study of T cells in Graves' hyperthyroidism and ophthalmopathy. RNA transcripts were the template for amplifying TCR beta CDR3 regions. During a first-round RT-PCR of the TCR CDR3, the HTBI primer set was used. One entry per CDR3 protein results from TCRdb running MiXCR on the multiplex PCR reads. Found here are about 300,000 distinct CDR3 sequences, 20% to 25% of them singletons; the top ten hold about a quarter. The sequenced material came from blood. These receptors were collected from a middle-aged man with Graves' hyperthyroidism that later progressed to Graves' ophthalmopathy.

This clonotype has at least ten counts. The rearrangement links TRBV5-6 to TRBJ1-2; 7 nucleotides match TRBD1. The CDR3 runs to 16 residues. V gave up 3 bases and J gave up 6 bases; unmatched junction bases: 14. Germline V CDR1 and CDR2: SGHDT, YYEEEE. In DNA, the CDR3 is TGTGCCAGCAGCTGGAAATATATGGGACAGCCAGATGGCTACACCTTC. Translation gives CASSWKYMGQPDGYTF.

The rearrangement uses TRBV6-4 and TRBJ2-7; TRBD1 is a possible D gene (5 bases). Germline V lookup: CDR1 MRHNA, CDR2 SNTAGT. The CDR3 runs 16 residues. With 4 bases removed from V and 0 bases from J, the gap between germline ends came to 16 bases. CDR3 bases: TGTGCCAGCAGTGTGCGACAGAGCACGGGCTCCTACGAGCAGTACTTC. This gives the protein CASSVRQSTGSYEQYF.

The chain joins TRBV28 to TRBJ2-7, with 11 bases fitting TRBD1. The V gene's germline CDR1 is MDHEN and CDR2 SYDVKM. The CDR3 extends over 15 amino acids. V trimming: 5 bases; J trimming: 3 bases; junction bases outside the gene matches: 6. In DNA form, the CDR3 reads TGTGCCAGCAGTCGAGGACAGGGGGCCTTCTACGAGCAGTACTTC. Its protein product is CASSRGQGAFYEQYF.

Many counts were recorded for this clonotype. The J gene is TRBJ1-5, the V gene TRBV18; D is undetermined. The CDR3 extends over 17 amino acids. V was clipped by 2 bases and J by 3 bases, with 17 bases between them. The V gene's germline CDR1 is KGHSH and CDR2 LQKENI. The CDR3, as DNA: TGTGCCAGCTCACCAAGGCCTGGGGAAGGCAACAATCAGCCCCAGCATTTT. Translated, it gives CASSPRPGEGNNQPQHF.

This clonotype was found many times. The rearrangement links TRBV12-3 or TRBV12-4 to TRBJ2-3, with 11 bases matching TRBD2. The CDR3 extends over 15 amino acids. The junction had 6 bases not matched to a gene; V was cut back by 6 bases and J by 4 bases. CDR3 sequence: CASRPTSGASDTQYF. The DNA for the CDR3 is TGTGCCAGCAGGCCGACTAGCGGGGCCTCAGATACGCAGTATTTT.

Ten or more counts support this clonotype. The chain joins TRBV28 to TRBJ1-5; D remains unclear. The germline V gene encodes CDR1 MDHEN and CDR2 SYDVKM. The CDR3 has 14 amino acids. Trimming took off 8 bases at V and 5 bases at J, with 16 bases between the two ends. The CDR3 region is CASGRPGVDQPQHF. CDR3 nucleotides: TGTGCCAGCGGGCGGCCGGGCGTCGATCAGCCCCAGCATTTT.

This clonotype was counted many times. A read error may produce the germline difference seen at one junction end. The V gene is TRBV6-1, the J gene TRBJ1-1, with D possibly TRBD1 on 5 matching bases. Germline V lookup: CDR1 MNHNS, CDR2 SASEGT. CDR3 length: 13 residues. The CDR3 loop is CASREGVNTEAFF. DNA for the CDR3: TGTGCCAGCAGGGAAGGGGTGAACACTGAAGCTTTCTTT.

This clonotype has ten or more counts. The CDR3 DNA reads TGTGCCAGCAGGAAAACAGGTGGCAATCAGCCCCAGCATTTT. Its protein product is CASRKTGGNQPQHF. The chain employs TRBV6-1 and TRBJ1-5; weak D call: TRBD1 (5 bases). This CDR3 has 14 amino acids. Germline assignment: CDR1 MNHNS and CDR2 SASEGT. V dropped 6 bases and J dropped 2 bases, with 11 bases sitting between them.

The table lists this clonotype with many counts. The genes are TRBV5-1 and TRBJ2-5; D might be TRBD2 (6 bases). Germline values: CDR1 SGHRS, CDR2 YFSETQ. This CDR3 has 15 amino acids. V shed 4 bases and J shed 3 bases, with 16 bases lying between them. CDR3 nucleotides: TGCGCCAGCAGCAACGGGGGTGCAAGAGAAGAGACCCAGTACTTC. The encoded protein is CASSNGGAREETQYF.

This clonotype was seen ten or more times. The chain joins TRBV29-1 to TRBJ2-2; 9 nucleotides match TRBD1. Germline CDR1 and CDR2: SQVTM and ANQGSEA. Germline trimming cut 0 bases from V and 5 bases from J; bases unmatched to any gene: 4. This CDR3 has 15 residues. CDR3 sequence reads: CSVEDWTGDTGELFF. CDR3 nucleotide sequence: TGCAGCGTTGAAGACTGGACAGGGGATACCGGGGAGCTGTTTTTT.

The table lists this clonotype with many counts. The chain carries TRBV5-1 and TRBJ2-7; TRBD1 aligns across 10 bases. The CDR3 length is 14 residues. V gave up 3 bases and J gave up 5 bases; unmatched junction bases: 5. The germline gives CDR1 SGHRS, CDR2 YFSETQ. The CDR3 spells CASSWAGTGDEQYF. The CDR3 coding sequence is TGCGCCAGCAGCTGGGCCGGGACAGGGGACGAGCAGTACTTC.

This clonotype was counted at least ten times. The chain carries TRBV27 and TRBJ1-5; D is perhaps TRBD1 (6 bases). V lost 5 bases to trimming and J lost 0 bases, with 20 bases between them. CDR3 length: 18 residues. Per the germline V gene, CDR1 is MNHEY and CDR2 is SMNVEV (reference sequence). The CDR3 coding sequence is TGTGCCAGCAGTCCCTACCAACTGACAGGTTATAGCAATCAGCCCCAGCATTTT. Amino acid sequence: CASSPYQLTGYSNQPQHF.

This clonotype was seen many times. J is TRBJ2-2 and V is TRBV6-4, with a tentative D call TRBD2 (6 bases). CDR1 MRHNA and CDR2 SNTAGT come from the germline V gene. Trimming cost V 3 bases and J 4 bases, with 15 bases left between them. The CDR3 is 16 amino acids. In nucleotides, the CDR3 is TGTGCCAGCAGTGAGGAAGGCGGGATGATCACCGGGGAGCTGTTTTTT. Translation: CASSEEGGMITGELFF.

This clonotype was counted ten times or more. The J gene is TRBJ1-1, the V gene TRBV20-1; D is possibly TRBD1 (5 bases). V was trimmed by 7 bases and J by 1 base, leaving 10 bases between them. Germline V gene data show CDR1 as DFQATT and CDR2 as SNEGSKA (reference sequence). CDR3 length: 12 residues. The CDR3 nucleotides are TGCAGTGTCCCCACAGGGAACACTGAAGCTTTCTTT. Protein product: CSVPTGNTEAFF.

Many counts were recorded for this clonotype. An end of the junction does not agree with germline; a read error may underlie this. CDR3 sequence reads: CASSPSRETQYF. The CDR3 DNA is TGTGCTAGCAGCCCTTCTCGGGAGACCCAGTACTTC. This rearrangement joins TRBV12-3 or TRBV12-4 to TRBJ2-5; D is ambiguous. This CDR3 is built from 12 residues.

This clonotype was counted many times. The genes are TRBV5-5 and TRBJ2-2; 9 bases line up with TRBD1. Germline V gene sequence: CDR1 SGHKS, CDR2 YYEKEE (reference sequence). The ends lost 4 bases at V and 6 bases at J; junction bases unmatched: 7. The CDR3 spans 15 residues. The chain's CDR3 is CASSRGQGWAGELFF. The CDR3 nucleotides are TGTGCCAGCAGCCGTGGACAGGGGTGGGCCGGGGAGCTGTTTTTT.

This clonotype was counted ten times or more. The chain is built from TRBV24-1 and TRBJ2-5; possible D gene TRBD1, 6 bases. In germline, CDR1 is KGHDR, CDR2 SFDVKD. The V end lost 5 bases, the J end lost 5 bases, and 14 bases lay between the germline ends. The CDR3 is made up of 14 amino acids. In nucleotides, the CDR3 is TGTGCCACCAGTGCCGAAACAGGGTCGGAGACCCAGTACTTC. Its translation: CATSAETGSETQYF.

This clonotype has just a few counts. The gene calls are TRBV3-1 and TRBJ2-7; unclear D gene. Trimming removed 4 bases at V and 0 bases at J, with 10 bases between. The CDR3 spans 14 residues. CDR1 and CDR2 from the germline V gene are LGHDT and YNNKEL (reference sequence). The CDR3 here is CASSLAMGSYEQYF. The CDR3, as DNA: TGTGCCAGCAGCCTCGCAATGGGCTCCTACGAGCAGTACTTC.

This clonotype turned up a few times. V and J are TRBV2 and TRBJ2-2, with D tentatively TRBD1 (6 bases). This CDR3 has 16 amino acids. Trimming stripped 0 bases from V and 6 bases from J, with 14 bases between. Germline V gene sequence: CDR1 SNHLY, CDR2 FYNNEI. CDR3 sequence: CASSEAVRGIAGELFF. CDR3 sequence (DNA): TGTGCCAGCAGTGAAGCCGTCAGGGGTATTGCCGGGGAGCTGTTTTTT. The variable domain in full, with the rest retrieved from reference TRBV2 and TRBJ2-2, is EPEVTQTPSHQVTQMGQEVILRCVPISNHLYFYWYRQILGQKVEFLVSFYNNEISEKSEIFDDQFSVERPDGSNFTLKIRSTKLEDSAMYFCASSEAVRGIAGELFFGEGSRLTVL.

This clonotype occurred many times. The chain links TRBV6-2 or TRBV6-3 to TRBJ1-5, with D hard to call. The V and J ends lost 2 bases and 3 bases respectively, with 8 bases between them. Germline loops: CDR1 MNHEY, CDR2 SVGEGT. This CDR3 has 14 residues. The CDR3 loop reads CASSYGRHNQPQHF. The DNA of the CDR3 is TGTGCCAGCAGTTACGGCAGGCACAATCAGCCCCAGCATTTT.

This clonotype occurred many times. CDR3 coding DNA: TGTGCCAGCAGTGATTTCAAGCTCTATGGCTACACCTTC. Its protein is CASSDFKLYGYTF. The V call is TRBV6-1, the J call TRBJ1-2, with D uncertain. Between the trimmed V and J ends, which lost 3 bases and 4 bases, there was a span of 9 bases. CDR1 is MNHNS and CDR2 is SASEGT in the germline V gene. The CDR3 has 13 residues.

This clonotype appeared many times. The V and J genes are TRBV29-1 and TRBJ2-7, with 7 bases aligning to TRBD1. This CDR3 is 13 amino acids long. CDR1 and CDR2 from the germline V gene are SQVTM and ANQGSEA. V dropped 1 base and J dropped 3; count of bases not matched to a gene: 3. CDR3 loop: CSVEGTGLYEQYF. The DNA for the CDR3 is TGCAGCGTTGAAGGGACAGGACTCTACGAGCAGTACTTC.

V usage is TRBV6-1 and J usage is TRBJ1-2, with 8 bases lining up with TRBD1. Germline lookup yields CDR1 MNHNS and CDR2 SASEGT. The CDR3 consists of 15 residues. Germline trimming cut 1 base from V and 7 bases from J; bases unmatched to any gene: 8. CDR3 amino acids: CASSEGTGNLSGYTF. In DNA, the CDR3 is TGTGCCAGCAGTGAAGGGACAGGGAATTTGTCTGGCTACACCTTC.